This TCR beta chain was recovered during a study of blood T cell repertoires in COVID-19. In the original analysis: Estimation of nucleated cell counts relied on the amplification of reference gene primers. Data came from immunoSEQ multiplex PCR; TCRdb stores just in-frame clones and leaves some out. V and J calls and clone size follow that table, whereas D and trimming were derived from the DNA. The repertoire has around 270,000 clones, about four fifths of them found once; the top ten carry 1.5%. V lost 5 bases and J 4 bases, leaving 21 bases between the germline ends. Germline loops: CDR1 LNHDA, CDR2 SQIVND (reference sequence). The CDR3 contains 17 residues.

The sequence was obtained from a woman aged 40 to 50 who had recovered from COVID-19. The chain couples TRBV19 to TRBJ2-1; tentative D call: TRBD2 (6 bases). Sequencing input: peripheral blood. CDR3 bases: TGTGCCAGTAGTCAATCCCCGGGAGCGGCCCGTTACAATGAGCAGTTCTTC. Translating it yields CASSQSPGAARYNEQFF. Full variable domain (missing parts from reference TRBV19 and TRBJ2-1): DGGITQSPKYLFRKEGQNVTLSCEQNLNHDAMYWYRQDPGQGLRLIYYSQIVNDFQKGDIAEGYSVSREKKESFPLTVTSAQKNPTAFYLCASSQSPGAARYNEQFFGPGTRLTVL.